This T cell receptor (beta chain) originates from a study of blood T cell repertoires in COVID-19 (TCRdb year 2020). Regarding the complete study: Samples from collaborators originated in the United States, Italy and Spain and spanned both the acute and convalescent phases of COVID-19. Samples were obtained from the ongoing ImmuneRACE study (first 160 participants) and from 1,254 subjects provided by 6 global collaborators. The material from the prospective study consisted of cDNA or gDNA derived from T cells, B-cell-depleted T cells, or PBMCs. Nearly every sample came with metadata listing a de-identified subject ID, COVID-19 status, age in years and sex. The repertoires were released in a freely available public database intended as a resource for research on the immune response to SARS-CoV-2. The dataset comprised deeply sampled blood TCRbeta repertoires from subjects exposed to, actively infected with, or recovered from COVID-19. Where HLA class I and class II types were available, the types were taken from metadata supplied by the sample provider, not from assay-based typing. Broader findings and caveats from the paper: Clinical and demographic metadata were provided uncurated, with the amount varying by source and participant.

This clone is considered medium-sized (0.01 to 0.1%). Its antigen remains unidentified. It has no much larger one-base neighbor in the sample; base qualities were not kept. The immunoSEQ Assay, a bias-controlled multiplex PCR, was used to amplify TCRbeta CDR3 regions from genomic DNA. The paper's processing steps were these. Within the assay, amplification of reference gene primers was used to estimate how many nucleated cells each sample contained. To quantify the absolute abundance of each unique TCRbeta CDR3 rearrangement, sequence reads were collapsed and filtered. For each sample, productive Simpson clonality was calculated as the square root of Simpson's diversity index across productive rearrangements. Drawn from immuneACCESS, this table holds only the in-frame rearrangements with V and J called that TCRdb kept. Clones are partly lost; checked studies trace under half to an unresolved V gene and leave the rest unexplained. The DNA gave D and trimming, while V, J and clone size come from that table. The sample profile shows fewer than 70,000 clones; approximately 78% of them were found once. About a tenth of the sample is held by the ten biggest clonotypes.

Collaborating institutions collected whole blood in K2EDTA tubes following their own protocols. For TCRbeta analysis, collaborators shipped samples in one of three forms: frozen whole blood, isolated PBMCs, or DNA extracted from either of those sample types. The CDR3 runs 13 amino acids, cysteine and phenylalanine included. Solely the CDR3 DNA is kept, with 39 bases framed from the first base. V and J lose 11 bases and 3 bases, and a span of 16 bases separates them. CDR1 MNHEY and CDR2 SVGAGI were looked up in the germline V gene. The chain couples TRBV6-5 to TRBJ1-1; D gene: possibly TRBD1, on 6 matching bases. This receptor was taken from a woman at least 80 years old with acute or convalescent COVID-19. The sequenced sample consisted of peripheral blood. The DNA is as follows: TGTGCCTCGGGGGGGCGACGATACACTGAAGCTTTCTTT. It encodes CASGGRRYTEAFF.